The 5 T cell receptor beta chains presented below share a single source sample, sequenced in a study of T cells in Graves' hyperthyroidism and ophthalmopathy (dated 2019 in TCRdb). The library was built by means of multiplex PCR. Sequenced on an Illumina HiSeq 2000. The TCR beta CDR3 regions were amplified from RNA transcripts. For the first round of RT-PCR on the TCR CDR3, the HTBI primer set was used together with the Qiagen OneStep RT-PCR kit. Clones were called with MiXCR by TCRdb after fastp trimmed the public reads at Q25, and only in-frame beta chains were retained. Rows matching on CDR3 protein sequence are summarized as one entry with the most common DNA and genes. The sample table shows 600,000 to 650,000 distinct CDR3 sequences, and less than 25% are seen once. The ten most abundant clones make up under 35% of the sample. Sequenced material: blood. The receptors stem from a young man with Graves' ophthalmopathy.

The chain is built from TRBV7-2 and TRBJ1-6; D ambiguous. This CDR3 is 15 amino acids long. CDR1 is SGHTA, CDR2 FQGNSA, per germline. Trimming pared 5 bases from V and 0 bases from J, leaving 8 bases between. CDR3 nucleotide sequence: TGTGCCAGCAGCCGCAGCAACTCCTATAATTCACCCCTCCACTTT. Translating gives CASSRSNSYNSPLHF.

The rearrangement uses TRBV28 and TRBJ2-5; the D call may be TRBD1 or TRBD2 (6 bases each). V was clipped by 3 bases and J by 3 bases, with 14 bases between them. CDR1 is MDHEN and CDR2 is SYDVKM in the germline V gene. The CDR3 is made up of 15 amino acids. CDR3 in amino acids: CASSFDRGQKETQYF. CDR3 DNA sequence: TGTGCCAGCAGTTTCGATCGGGGGCAGAAAGAGACCCAGTACTTC.

This clonotype was picked up a small number of times. The chain couples TRBV29-1 to TRBJ1-1; 7 bases match TRBD1. The CDR3 is made up of 16 amino acids. The V and J ends lost 5 bases and 1 base, in that order; junction bases with no gene match: 13. Germline CDR1 is SQVTM and CDR2 is ANQGSEA. The CDR3 DNA reads as TGCAGCGTTACAGGTGTATCAGGGGGTACGAACACTGAAGCTTTCTTT. Translation: CSVTGVSGGTNTEAFF.

The chain has TRBV7-9 and TRBJ1-1; the match to TRBD1 covers 7 bases. Germline trimming cut 5 bases from V and 1 base from J; bases unmatched to any gene: 10. CDR3 length equals 16 residues. In germline, CDR1 is SEHNR, CDR2 FQNEAQ (reference sequence). In DNA form, the CDR3 reads TGTGCCAGCAGCCATGGGCAGAGACAGGGGAACACTGAAGCTTTCTTT. It is translated as CASSHGQRQGNTEAFF. Combining the CDR3 with reference TRBV7-9 and TRBJ1-1 gives the whole variable domain DTGVSQNPRHKITKRGQNVTFRCDPISEHNRLYWYRQTLGQGPEFLTYFQNEAQLEKSRLLSDRFSAERPKGSFSTLEIQRTEQGDSAMYLCASSHGQRQGNTEAFFGQGTRLTVV.

A remark on this clonotype: As the CDR3 is not closed by the conserved phenylalanine or tryptophan, this likely results from a read error. The chain uses TRBV28 and TRBJ2-1; either TRBD1 or TRBD2 may fit D (5 bases each). Germline CDR1 reads MDHEN; CDR2 reads SYDVKM. The CDR3 covers 15 residues. V lost 5 bases to trimming and J lost 1 base, with 12 bases between them. The CDR3 bases are TGTGCCAGCAGTCCTGGGACGGCTTCCTACAATGAGCAGTTCCTC. Residues: CASSPGTASYNEQFL.